This is a list of T cell receptor beta chains from one sample in a study of OX40 agonist ivuxolimab in advanced cancers. Sequenced by immunoSEQ multiplex PCR; TCRdb stores in-frame clones only, minus some. The table shows 50,000 to 75,000 clones, with 70% to 90% occurring only once. This specimen was CD4+ or CD8+ T cells sorted from blood, taken in a trial of the OX40 agonist ivuxolimab. The receptors originated from an adult with an advanced solid tumor such as melanoma, head and neck, liver or kidney cancer. Each CDR3 is given with its conserved first and last residue.

J,V,CDR3
TRBJ2-7,TRBV6-6,CASSYDGTGKGQYF
TRBJ2-1,TRBV7-2,CASLKGGDEQFF
TRBJ2-7,TRBV5-6,CASNTGGLPYEQYF
TRBJ1-4,TRBV7-9,CASSSPGQGSSEKLFF
TRBJ1-2,TRBV18,CASSPGRVPTLGYTF
TRBJ2-3,TRBV7-2,CASSLRRSSTDTQYF
TRBJ1-6,TRBV28,CASSFRTTYSPLHF
TRBJ1-5,TRBV18,CASSLVRALGNQPQHF
TRBJ2-2,TRBV18,CASSPPSNTGELFF
TRBJ2-2,TRBV7-2,CASSPPGTVNTGELFF
TRBJ2-3,TRBV7-2,CASSLGVDTQYF
TRBJ2-1,TRBV29-1,CSVPLTSGGTSYNEQFF
TRBJ1-1,TRBV5-1,CASSWGTGTPDTEAFF
TRBJ2-7,TRBV19,CASSISGTSGSYEQYF
TRBJ1-2,TRBV29-1,CSVNLDGYYGYTF
TRBJ2-2,TRBV9,CASSVVAGSTAGELFF
TRBJ1-2,TRBV7-9,CASSLDRGLLGYTF
TRBJ2-3,TRBV19,CASSARDRRTDTQYF
TRBJ2-7,TRBV7-9,CASSRQGLTLRDEQYF
TRBJ2-1,TRBV11-1,CASSLAQGGYNEQFF
TRBJ2-3,TRBV27,CASSLGDVSNTQYF
TRBJ2-3,TRBV5-1,CASSPPTTISTDTQYF
TRBJ2-5,TRBV7-8,CASSLVVDRQETQYF
TRBJ2-1,TRBV6-1,CASSERTQAGNEQFF
TRBJ1-3,TRBV27,CASTPSGGSGNTIYF
TRBJ2-7,TRBV11-2,CASSLDRKTEQYF
TRBJ1-3,TRBV14,CASSPRTYSGNTIYF
TRBJ2-1,TRBV18,CASSPPSGQGGDEQFF
TRBJ1-3,TRBV7-2,CASSLSLGGGSGNTIYF
TRBJ1-1,TRBV11-2,CASSLDQRGGNTEAFF
TRBJ1-5,TRBV6-5,CAIRDRLSNQPQHF
TRBJ2-2,TRBV10-3,CAISVLAGGTTGELFF
TRBJ1-6,TRBV30,CAWLDGGVSSPLHF
TRBJ2-7,TRBV7-2,CASSRGQGEQYF
TRBJ2-7,TRBV4-2,CASKTSGTYEQYF
TRBJ2-7,TRBV20-1,CSASLGAEQYF
TRBJ2-3,TRBV12-5,CASGLTGREYTQYF
TRBJ2-7,TRBV7-9,CASSSPDSQQYF
TRBJ2-1,TRBV5-4,CASSPSGGINNEQFF
TRBJ2-1,TRBV5-1,CASESEGGLSEQFF
TRBJ2-7,TRBV7-2,CASSPTGNSYEQYF
TRBJ1-3,TRBV19,CASSIRTGGPNSGNTIYF
TRBJ2-3,TRBV5-4,CASSLNRAADTQYF